This passage covers 12 T cell receptor beta chains from one sample sequenced in a study of shared clonotypes between healthy human individuals (dated by TCRdb to about 2020). The library came from the immunoSEQ multiplex PCR assay. TCRdb took over this immuneACCESS table, retaining in-frame rearrangements with V and J assigned. Such tables are incomplete; in checked studies, under half of the missing clones stem from an unresolved V gene, and the remainder is unexplained. The sample yields about 1.4 million clones; roughly 96% were counted once. The ten biggest clones cover about 1.2% of the sample. The sample comprised naive CD4+ T cells sorted from blood. Sample cell subset or site, as interpreted from the label and publication: CD45RA+ positively selected. The receptors were sampled from a man younger than 40 in good health.

J is TRBJ2-3 and V is TRBV29-1, with TRBD2 matching 9 bases. Looked up from germline, CDR1 is SQVTM and CDR2 is ANQGSEA. Losses at the gene ends were 4 bases for V and 3 bases for J; bases not matched to a gene: 11. The CDR3 is made up of 16 amino acids. The CDR3 protein is CSVGQSEAGGTDTQYF. The CDR3, as DNA: TGCAGCGTTGGGCAAAGCGAAGCGGGAGGAACAGATACGCAGTATTTT.

V gene TRBV5-1 combines with J gene TRBJ2-1, with 8 positions matching TRBD1. The CDR3 totals 12 residues. Trimming removed 7 bases from V and 6 bases from J; junction bases left unmatched: 3. Per germline, CDR1 SGHRS and CDR2 YFSETQ. The CDR3 sequence is CASGQGSNEQFF. The DNA of the CDR3 is TGCGCCAGCGGACAGGGATCCAATGAGCAGTTCTTC.

This chain links TRBV5-1 with TRBJ2-7; the D gene is possibly TRBD2 (6 bases). V was cut by 3 bases and J by 4 bases, with 11 bases left in between. Germline V CDR1 and CDR2: SGHRS, YFSETQ. CDR3 length equals 13 residues. CDR3: CASSWGLQYEQYF. CDR3 nucleotide sequence: TGCGCCAGCAGCTGGGGACTCCAGTACGAGCAGTACTTC.

A single count supports this clone. V gene TRBV18 combines with J gene TRBJ2-2, with 8 bases aligning to TRBD1. This CDR3 region has 14 residues. The ends lost 5 bases at V and 7 bases at J; junction bases unmatched: 6. Germline assignment: CDR1 KGHSH and CDR2 LQKENI. CDR3 amino acids: CASSGTGRDGELFF. The CDR3 region has the DNA TGTGCCAGCTCAGGGACAGGACGGGACGGGGAGCTGTTTTTT.

The gene calls are TRBV28 and TRBJ2-7; the match to TRBD1 covers 7 bases. V lost 6 bases to trimming and J lost 3 bases; unmatched junction nucleotides: 8. The CDR3 sequence is 14 residues long. Germline V CDR1 and CDR2: MDHEN, SYDVKM. CDR3 region: CASSLRQGHYEQYF. The CDR3 DNA is TGTGCCAGCAGCCTCCGACAGGGCCACTACGAGCAGTACTTC.

This clone appeared once. The chain carries TRBV27 and TRBJ1-3; maybe TRBD1 (6 bases). The germline CDR1 and CDR2 sequences are MNHEY and SMNVEV (reference sequence). V was shortened by 2 bases and J by 2 bases, with 10 bases between the two germline ends. The CDR3 loop spans 15 amino acids. CDR3 sequence reads: CASSLGSGAGNTIYF. CDR3 DNA sequence: TGTGCCAGCAGTTTAGGGTCAGGGGCTGGAAACACCATATATTTT.

As regards this clone: This CDR3 is also generated by other DNA sequences in the sample. The chain has TRBV5-4 and TRBJ2-5; 11 bases match TRBD2. This CDR3 is built from 15 residues. Germline values: CDR1 SGHNT, CDR2 YYREEE (reference sequence). Germline trimming cut 4 bases from V and 3 bases from J; bases unmatched to any gene: 5. This chain's CDR3 is CASSPGLAGKETQYF. In DNA, the CDR3 is TGTGCCAGCAGCCCCGGACTAGCGGGCAAAGAGACCCAGTACTTC. Supplemented by reference TRBV5-4 and TRBJ2-5, the full variable domain reads ETGVTQSPTHLIKTRGQQVTLRCSSQSGHNTVSWYQQALGQGPQFIFQYYREEENGRGNFPPRFSGLQFPNYSSELNVNALELDDSALYLCASSPGLAGKETQYFGPGTRLLVL.

The V call is TRBV6-6, the J call TRBJ2-7, with D uncertain. This CDR3 region has 12 residues. The germline CDR1 and CDR2 sequences are MNHNY and SVGAGI (reference sequence). V dropped 2 bases and J dropped 5 bases, with 7 bases sitting between them. CDR3: CASSYPLDEQYF. The CDR3 region has the DNA TGTGCCAGCAGTTACCCCCTAGACGAGCAGTACTTC.

The chain recombines TRBV30 with TRBJ2-1; 11 nucleotides align to TRBD2. Germline V gene data show CDR1 as GTSNPN and CDR2 as SVGIG (reference sequence). The CDR3 extends over 15 amino acids. The J segment lost 6 bases and the V segment lost 4 bases, leaving 8 bases of the junction unmatched. CDR3: CAWNPNSGRVNEQFF. DNA for the CDR3: TGTGCCTGGAACCCTAATAGCGGGAGGGTCAATGAGCAGTTCTTC.

This chain joins TRBV10-3 and TRBJ1-1; 7 bases map to TRBD1. From germline, CDR1 is ENHRY and CDR2 SYGVKD. This CDR3 contains 14 residues. Trimming took 6 bases from V and 1 from J; bases not matched to a gene: 5. CDR3 sequence (DNA): TGTGCCATCAGCGGACAGGCCTCGAACACTGAAGCTTTCTTT. It specifies CAISGQASNTEAFF.

This rearrangement joins TRBV18 to TRBJ1-2; 7 nucleotides line up with TRBD1. The CDR3 is made up of 16 amino acids. Per germline, CDR1 KGHSH and CDR2 LQKENI. The trim removed 4 bases at V and 8 bases at J, leaving 16 bases unmatched. The CDR3 protein is CASSLSKGTEDRGYTF. The CDR3 nucleotides read TGTGCCAGCTCACTCTCGAAAGGAACAGAGGACAGGGGCTACACCTTC.

This clone was detected once. Other DNA sequences in the sample encode the same CDR3. This chain joins TRBV5-1 and TRBJ2-3; 7 nucleotides agree with TRBD2. Per germline, CDR1 SGHRS and CDR2 YFSETQ. J gave up 4 bases and V 4 bases, and 6 bases lay outside the gene matches. CDR3 length: 14 amino acids. CDR3 amino acids: CASSPTGGPDTQYF. CDR3 in DNA: TGCGCCAGCAGCCCCACGGGAGGCCCAGATACGCAGTATTTT. Looking up the rest from reference TRBV5-1 and TRBJ2-3 gives the full variable domain: KAGVTQTPRYLIKTRGQQVTLSCSPISGHRSVSWYQQTPGQGLQFLFEYFSETQRNKGNFPGRFSGRQFSNSRSEMNVSTLELGDSALYLCASSPTGGPDTQYFGPGTRLTVL.